One and the same sample provided the 7 T cell receptor beta chains below, sequenced in a study of T cells in Graves' hyperthyroidism and ophthalmopathy. Researchers took RNA transcripts and amplified the TCR beta CDR3 regions from them. The study used the HTBI primer set for a first-round RT-PCR of the TCR CDR3. MiXCR, applied by TCRdb to the multiplex PCR reads, yields one record per CDR3 protein. The data contain some 360,000 distinct CDR3 sequences, 18% of them singletons. Sequencing was performed on blood. The receptors shown here come from a woman aged 40-49 years with Graves' ophthalmopathy.

This clonotype has just a few counts. The CDR3 protein is CASSYEGLSPTGELFF. The CDR3 DNA is TGTGCCAGCAGTTACGAAGGACTTTCACCCACCGGGGAGCTGTTTTTT. This chain joins TRBV6-5 and TRBJ2-2, with D possibly being TRBD2 (5 bases). The germline V gene has CDR1 MNHEY and CDR2 SVGAGI. Trimming took 2 bases from V and 4 from J, leaving 14 bases between them. The CDR3 runs 16 residues.

This clonotype was counted ten times or more. The chain is built from TRBV4-1 and TRBJ1-1; D is ambiguous. The CDR3 has 14 amino acids. The germline V gene has CDR1 MGHRA and CDR2 YSYEKL. V shed 1 base and J shed 0 bases, with 6 bases lying between them. This chain's CDR3 is CASSQGSVNTEAFF. For the CDR3, the DNA is TGCGCCAGCAGCCAAGGTTCCGTGAACACTGAAGCTTTCTTT.

Ten or more counts support this clonotype. CDR3 nucleotides: TGTGCCAGCAGTTTGGGGTCAAACACCATATATTTT. Translating it yields CASSLGSNTIYF. This chain connects TRBV12-3 or TRBV12-4 to TRBJ1-3; no reliable D call. The CDR3 has 12 amino acids. V lost 3 bases to trimming and J lost 6 bases, with 6 bases between them.

This clonotype was seen ten or more times. The chain recombines TRBV29-1 with TRBJ2-2; 7 nucleotides align to TRBD2. The CDR3 sequence is 16 residues long. Unmatched junction bases numbered 11, after V lost 6 bases and J lost 1 base. Looked up from germline, CDR1 is SQVTM and CDR2 is ANQGSEA. CDR3 nucleotide sequence: TGCAGCGTCAGGGCGACGGGAGGCCAGAACACCGGGGAGCTGTTTTTT. Its translation is CSVRATGGQNTGELFF.

At least ten counts were recorded for this clonotype. The chain uses TRBV10-3 and TRBJ2-7, with TRBD2 matching over 11 bases. This CDR3 spans 16 amino acids. V gave up 3 bases and J gave up 6 bases; unmatched junction bases: 10. The germline V gene has CDR1 ENHRY and CDR2 SYGVKD. The CDR3 sequence: CAISETALAGVGEQYF. The DNA of the CDR3 is TGTGCCATCAGTGAAACGGCACTAGCGGGAGTCGGCGAGCAGTACTTC.

This clonotype was counted at least ten times. CDR3 residues: CASSPGIGAADEQYF. In DNA, the CDR3 is TGTGCCAGCTCACCGGGAATCGGGGCGGCGGACGAGCAGTACTTC. The chain is built from TRBV18 and TRBJ2-7; D is tentatively TRBD1 or TRBD2 (5 bases each). Germline-derived CDR1 and CDR2 are KGHSH and LQKENI. CDR3 length: 15 amino acids. V shed 3 bases and J shed 5 bases, with 17 bases lying between them.

This clonotype was seen at least ten times. The chain joins TRBV12-3 or TRBV12-4 to TRBJ2-2; D is possibly TRBD1 (5 bases). V was trimmed by 10 bases and J by 4 bases, leaving 22 bases between them. The CDR3 contains 16 residues. In nucleotides, the CDR3 is TGTGCCATCATACTATTCAGGGTTGATAGCACCGGGGAGCTGTTTTTT. Protein product: CAIILFRVDSTGELFF.